This T cell receptor (beta chain) originates from a study of cytomegalovirus exposure and HLA in healthy donors. Details on this clone: Its antigen is as yet unknown.

The primer mix had 60 Vbeta and 13 Jbeta primers. Clones were sequenced by immunoSEQ multiplex PCR, and TCRdb holds only the in-frame ones, with some missing. The sample lists about 200,000 clones, roughly 90% occurring once. V shed 4 bases and J 10 bases; nucleotides not matched to a gene: 10. Germline assignment: CDR1 SGHRS and CDR2 YFSETQ. The CDR3 totals 13 residues. Study-level results: At a 0.05 false discovery rate, a later analysis found some 17,000 TCR beta sequences to be associated with HLA alleles. Cytomegalovirus-associated status was assigned to 150 to 200 TCR beta chains. Accurate prediction of most subjects' HLA-A and HLA-B alleles from TCR beta sequences was reported.

This chain joins TRBV5-1 and TRBJ2-7; 8 nucleotides align to TRBD1. This clonotype was sampled from a woman aged 25-40 years in good health and CMV-seronegative. Material: PBMCs. The chain's CDR3 is CASSIRQGREQYF. The CDR3, as DNA: TGCGCCAGCAGCATAAGACAGGGGCGCGAACAGTACTTC.